The 12 T cell receptor beta chains below were found in one sample sequenced in a study of T cell responses to AZD1222 COVID-19 vaccine (dated by TCRdb to the early 2020s). This specimen's time point label, interpreted: about 28 days (+/-7) after the second vaccine dose. Libraries were constructed by the immunoSEQ multiplex PCR assay. TCRdb obtained this table from immuneACCESS and retained in-frame rearrangements with V and J assigned. These tables miss some clones; where compared with another copy, unresolved V genes account for less than half of the shortfall, and the remainder is unexplained. Within this sample are more than 95,000 clones, with 75% to 90% of them counted one time only. The ten largest account for 35% to 55% of the sample. The input for sequencing was peripheral blood, taken 28 days after the second AZD1222 dose. These receptor sequences come from an adult who received the AZD1222 COVID-19 vaccine.

The V and J genes are TRBV5-1 and TRBJ2-7, with a possible D match to TRBD2 (6 bases). Trimming removed 6 bases at V and 1 base at J, with 14 bases between. The germline CDR1 and CDR2 sequences are SGHRS and YFSETQ. The CDR3 is 14 residues long. Written as DNA, the CDR3 is TGCGCCAGCATTCGGGACTCCCATTCCTACGAGCAGTACTTC. Translating it yields CASIRDSHSYEQYF.

The chain is built from TRBV21-1 and TRBJ2-2; the table calls TRBD1, which could not be checked here. TRBV21-1 is a listed pseudogene. The length of the CDR3 is 17 residues. The CDR3: CASSMGTGKPNTGELFF. In DNA, the CDR3 is TGTGCCAGCAGCATGGGGACAGGAAAACCGAACACCGGGGAGCTGTTTTTT.

The gene calls are TRBV7-9 and TRBJ1-6; possibly TRBD1 for D (5 bases). The CDR3 has 13 amino acids. Germline CDR1 is SEHNR and CDR2 is FQNEAQ (reference sequence). Between the trimmed V and J ends, which lost 5 bases and 6 bases, there was a span of 8 bases. CDR3 coding DNA: TGTGCCAGCAGCCGGCAGGGTAATTCACCCCTCCACTTT. Its protein product is CASSRQGNSPLHF.

The V gene is TRBV6-6, the J gene TRBJ1-1, with unresolved D. CDR1 is MNHNY, CDR2 SVGAGI, per germline (reference sequence). V was cut by 5 bases and J by 4 bases, with 14 bases left in between. CDR3 length: 14 residues. The CDR3 spells CASSPRPWGTEAFF. DNA for the CDR3: TGTGCCAGCAGTCCCCGTCCATGGGGCACTGAAGCTTTCTTT.

The chain is built from TRBV28 and TRBJ2-7, with 12 bases that match TRBD1. The V gene end was trimmed by 1 base and the J gene end by 13 bases; junction bases not matched to a gene: 14. This CDR3 spans 16 amino acids. Per germline, CDR1 MDHEN and CDR2 SYDVKM. DNA of the CDR3: TGTGCCAGCAGTTTATATCGGTCTTGGGACAGGGGGCGCCTCTACTTC. Translated, it gives CASSLYRSWDRGRLYF.

J is TRBJ2-7 and V is TRBV11-2; TRBD2 matches at 9 bases. The CDR3 is 15 residues long. The germline CDR1 and CDR2 sequences are SGHAT and FQNNGV. The J segment lost 2 bases and the V segment lost 1 base, leaving 3 bases of the junction unmatched. In nucleotides, the CDR3 is TGTGCCAGCAGCTTAGGGGCTAGCGGGACCTACGAGCAGTACTTC. Its translation: CASSLGASGTYEQYF.

The rearrangement uses TRBV27 and TRBJ1-2; the D gene is possibly TRBD1 (6 bases). Deletions cut 8 bases from V and 2 bases from J, with 18 bases between. Germline V gives CDR1 MNHEY, CDR2 SMNVEV (reference sequence). The CDR3 spans 15 residues. The CDR3 region is CASASLGGLNYGYTF. As DNA, the CDR3 is TGTGCCAGCGCCTCATTAGGGGGGCTGAACTATGGCTACACCTTC.

This chain connects TRBV9 to TRBJ2-5, with 11 bases lining up with TRBD2. The ends lost 3 bases at V and 2 bases at J; junction bases unmatched: 9. The CDR3 totals 17 residues. Germline V gene sequence: CDR1 SGDLS, CDR2 YYNGEE. CDR3: CASSAGLAVSSQETQYF. DNA of the CDR3: TGTGCCAGCAGCGCGGGACTAGCGGTCTCTAGTCAAGAGACCCAGTACTTC.

The chain uses TRBV29-1 and TRBJ2-2, with 7 bases matching TRBD2. Trimming cost V 7 bases and J 1 base; bases outside gene matches: 6. This CDR3 contains 14 residues. Per germline, CDR1 SQVTM and CDR2 ANQGSEA. The CDR3 here is CSAGTTRNTGELFF. CDR3 DNA: TGCAGCGCGGGGACTACCAGGAACACCGGGGAGCTGTTTTTT.

This clone was seen a handful of times. V is TRBV7-9 and J is TRBJ1-2, with D unresolved. The length of the CDR3 is 12 residues. The germline gives CDR1 SEHNR, CDR2 FQNEAQ (reference sequence). Trimming cost V 5 bases and J 1 base, with 5 bases left between them. In nucleotides, the CDR3 is TGTGCCAGCAGCGCAATTAACTATGGCTACACCTTC. Translating it yields CASSAINYGYTF. Full variable domain (rest looked up from reference TRBV7-9 and TRBJ1-2): DTGVSQNPRHKITKRGQNVTFRCDPISEHNRLYWYRQTLGQGPEFLTYFQNEAQLEKSRLLSDRFSAERPKGSFSTLEIQRTEQGDSAMYLCASSAINYGYTFGSGTRLTVV.

This clone was recorded a few times. The chain links TRBV18 to TRBJ1-2; D uncertain. V dropped 3 bases and J dropped 8 bases, with 16 bases sitting between them. This CDR3 is 14 amino acids long. Germline V gives CDR1 KGHSH, CDR2 LQKENI. The CDR3 here is CASSPSDSPGGYTF. For the CDR3, the DNA is TGTGCCAGCTCACCCTCGGACTCTCCTGGGGGCTACACCTTC.

This clone was observed a single time. The chain joins TRBV7-2 to TRBJ1-3, with TRBD1 as a possible D gene (6 bases). The CDR3 extends over 15 amino acids. The germline V and J ends were trimmed by 5 bases and 0 bases, with 11 bases remaining between them. CDR1 and CDR2 (germline): SGHTA, FQGNSA. The DNA for the CDR3 is TGTGCCAGCAGCCCCCGACAGGCCTCTGGAAACACCATATATTTT. Translating gives CASSPRQASGNTIYF.